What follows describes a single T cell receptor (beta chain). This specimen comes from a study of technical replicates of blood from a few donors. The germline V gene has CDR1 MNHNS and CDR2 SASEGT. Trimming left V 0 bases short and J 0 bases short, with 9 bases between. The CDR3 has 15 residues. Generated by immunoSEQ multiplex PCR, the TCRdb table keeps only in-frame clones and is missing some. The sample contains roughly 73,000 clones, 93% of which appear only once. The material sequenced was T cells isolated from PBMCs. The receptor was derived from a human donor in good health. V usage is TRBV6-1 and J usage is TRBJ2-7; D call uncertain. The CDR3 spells CASSEAQTVSYEQYF. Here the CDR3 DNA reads TGTGCCAGCAGTGAAGCACAGACGGTCTCCTACGAGCAGTACTTC.